A selection of T cell receptor beta chains follows, all from one sample in a study of response to subunit inactivated influenza vaccine. TCRdb fed the RT-PCR reads into MiXCR, producing one record per CDR3 protein. Counted here are some 500,000 distinct CDR3 sequences, about 25% occurring once; the ten biggest clones make up 1.5% to 2%. The material sequenced was CD4+ T cells sorted from PBMCs, taken more than 4 days after vaccination. Receptors originate from a man aged 45-65 years who received an inactivated influenza vaccine. Each CDR3 is given with its conserved first and last residue. The order of the fields is CDR3 DNA, CDR3 protein, J gene, D gene, V gene, clone size. The D gene is left open where the match is weak. Size tells how often a clone was seen (once, few, many) or the class of an expanded clone, and some rows leave it out.

DNA: TGTGCTAGCAGCCTGAGTACAGGATTTTACAATGAGCAGTTCTTC
CDR3: CASSLSTGFYNEQFF
J: TRBJ2-1
D: .
V: TRBV7-7
size: .

DNA: TGTGCCAGCAGTGTGACAGGGAGGACCTACAATGAGCAGTTCTTC
CDR3: CASSVTGRTYNEQFF
J: TRBJ2-1
D: .
V: TRBV2
size: few

DNA: TGTGCCAGCCGGCGGGATGGGGAGGCCGGGGAGCTGTTTTTT
CDR3: CASRRDGEAGELFF
J: TRBJ2-2
D: .
V: TRBV12-3/TRBV12-4
size: few

DNA: TGTGCCAGCAGCTTAGGGGGACTAGCGGACACCGGGGAGCTGTTTTTT
CDR3: CASSLGGLADTGELFF
J: TRBJ2-2
D: TRBD2
V: TRBV7-8
size: .

DNA: TGTGCCAGCAGTGAATCAGGCGTGGGTTCTTATGGCTACACCTTC
CDR3: CASSESGVGSYGYTF
J: TRBJ1-2
D: .
V: TRBV6-1
size: few

DNA: TGCGCCAGCAGCCACCCGCGCTTCAGTGAGACCCAGTACTTC
CDR3: CASSHPRFSETQYF
J: TRBJ2-5
D: .
V: TRBV4-1
size: .

DNA: TGCGCCAGCAGCCCAGGGCGGGGTCTTACCGGGGAGCTGTTTTTT
CDR3: CASSPGRGLTGELFF
J: TRBJ2-2
D: .
V: TRBV5-1
size: .

DNA: TGTGCCATCAGTGACGGACGGACCTTCGCGGACCTTAACTATGGCTACACCTTC
CDR3: CAISDGRTFADLNYGYTF
J: TRBJ1-2
D: .
V: TRBV10-3
size: few

DNA: TGTGCCAGCAGCCGACAGTTTAGCACAGATACGCAGTATTTT
CDR3: CASSRQFSTDTQYF
J: TRBJ2-3
D: .
V: TRBV11-1
size: .

DNA: TGCAGCGTTATCCGGGGAGAGACCCAGTACTTC
CDR3: CSVIRGETQYF
J: TRBJ2-5
D: .
V: TRBV29-1
size: few

DNA: TGTGCCAGCAGCCTAATCGGGCAATCCGACGAGCAGTACTTC
CDR3: CASSLIGQSDEQYF
J: TRBJ2-7
D: .
V: TRBV3-1
size: .

DNA: TGTGCCAGCAGCTTGGGGGTAGCGGGAGTCGGCAATGAGCAGTTCTTC
CDR3: CASSLGVAGVGNEQFF
J: TRBJ2-1
D: TRBD2
V: TRBV7-6
size: many

DNA: TGTGCCATCCGGACAGGGCGAGTCACAGATACGCAGTATTTT
CDR3: CAIRTGRVTDTQYF
J: TRBJ2-3
D: TRBD1
V: TRBV10-3
size: .

DNA: TGTGCCAGCAGCCGGGGAAGAGACACTGAAGCTTTCTTT
CDR3: CASSRGRDTEAFF
J: TRBJ1-1
D: .
V: TRBV5-5
size: .

DNA: TGTGCCAGCAGTTTGGGCGCAACGTCACCCCTCCACTTT
CDR3: CASSLGATSPLHF
J: TRBJ1-6
D: .
V: TRBV28
size: .

DNA: TGTGCCAGCAGCCCCGGGACTAGCGCCGGGGAGCTGTTTTTT
CDR3: CASSPGTSAGELFF
J: TRBJ2-2
D: TRBD2
V: TRBV12-3/TRBV12-4
size: many

DNA: TGCAGTGCTAGAGACTTCAGCCGGGGAGAAAAACTGTTTTTT
CDR3: CSARDFSRGEKLFF
J: TRBJ1-4
D: .
V: TRBV20-1
size: .

DNA: TGCGCCAGCAGCTTGGGACCACCAGGGATTGTAGGCCAAGAGACCCAGTACTTC
CDR3: CASSLGPPGIVGQETQYF
J: TRBJ2-5
D: .
V: TRBV5-1
size: .

DNA: TGTGCCAGCAGCTTAGTTTTTAGCGGGGGGGCCAGCAACAATGAGCAGTTCTTC
CDR3: CASSLVFSGGASNNEQFF
J: TRBJ2-1
D: TRBD2
V: TRBV11-2
size: few

DNA: TGTGCCAGCAGCTTGGCGGGGGTTCGGGAGCAGTACTTC
CDR3: CASSLAGVREQYF
J: TRBJ2-7
D: .
V: TRBV5-8
size: .

DNA: TGTGCCAGCAGCAAGGACAGGGGATTAATAGAGACCCAGTACTTC
CDR3: CASSKDRGLIETQYF
J: TRBJ2-5
D: TRBD1
V: TRBV7-2
size: few

DNA: TGTGCCAGTAGTAGGGGTACCAGGGAGACCCAGTACTTC
CDR3: CASSRGTRETQYF
J: TRBJ2-5
D: .
V: TRBV19
size: .

DNA: TGTGCCAGCAGCGAACAGGGGCGGAATGAGCAGTTCTTC
CDR3: CASSEQGRNEQFF
J: TRBJ2-1
D: TRBD1
V: TRBV27
size: few

DNA: TGCGCCAGCAGCCTCGGACATGATTACAATGAGCAGTTCTTC
CDR3: CASSLGHDYNEQFF
J: TRBJ2-1
D: .
V: TRBV5-1
size: few

DNA: TGCAGCGTCGGCCGGGACCTTCAGGCTGAGCAGTTCTTC
CDR3: CSVGRDLQAEQFF
J: TRBJ2-1
D: .
V: TRBV29-1
size: many

DNA: TGTGCCAGCAGCTCGGGGACTAGCGGGAGGGCCTACAATGAGCAGTTCTTC
CDR3: CASSSGTSGRAYNEQFF
J: TRBJ2-1
D: TRBD2
V: TRBV7-2
size: .

DNA: TGTGCCAGCAGTTTATCGGGGGGGATAGCCAAAAACATTCAGTACTTC
CDR3: CASSLSGGIAKNIQYF
J: TRBJ2-4
D: TRBD2
V: TRBV6-2/TRBV6-3
size: .

DNA: TGTGCCAGCACACTGGGACTAGCGGGAGCTAATGAGCAGTTCTTC
CDR3: CASTLGLAGANEQFF
J: TRBJ2-1
D: TRBD2
V: TRBV12-3/TRBV12-4
size: few

DNA: TGTGCCAGCAGTGATAGCCTACAGGGGGCGAGTGAAAGGGAGACCCAGTACTTC
CDR3: CASSDSLQGASERETQYF
J: TRBJ2-5
D: TRBD1
V: TRBV9
size: .

DNA: TGTGCCAGCAGTTCAGCGGGGGAGCAGTTCTTC
CDR3: CASSSAGEQFF
J: TRBJ2-1
D: TRBD2
V: TRBV12-3/TRBV12-4
size: .

DNA: TGTGCCAGCAGATACGGGGACAGGGTAAACACCGGGGAGCTGTTTTTT
CDR3: CASRYGDRVNTGELFF
J: TRBJ2-2
D: TRBD1
V: TRBV3-1
size: .

DNA: TGTGCCAGCAGCTCCGGGCGCATCGCTGAAGCTTTCTTT
CDR3: CASSSGRIAEAFF
J: TRBJ1-1
D: .
V: TRBV11-3
size: few

DNA: TGTGCCAGCAGACCGCCCCTAGCGGGGATTATGAACACAGATACGCAGTATTTT
CDR3: CASRPPLAGIMNTDTQYF
J: TRBJ2-3
D: TRBD2
V: TRBV11-2
size: .